The clone carrying this TCR beta chain was counted ten times or more. Its antigen is undetermined. The sample belongs to a study of T cell repertoires in cytomegalovirus infection. Across the whole study: Through public TCR beta signatures, both CMV infection and matching HLA type were indicated. Study-level results: HLA-C-restricted CMV-specific TCR beta clonotypes prevailed in the ex vivo response.

With 5 bases removed from V and 4 bases from J, the gap between germline ends came to 14 bases. The CDR3 has 14 amino acids. Germline CDR1 and CDR2: SGHDN and FVKESK. One entry per CDR3 protein results from TCRdb running MiXCR on the reads. The data contain over 450,000 distinct CDR3 sequences, approximately 10% of them singletons. Sequencing was carried out using PBMCs. The clonotype originates from a human donor in good health (CMV status not recorded). Some clones in this sample may be carry-over from other donors' samples. The rearrangement uses TRBV14 and TRBJ1-1; D remains unclear. CDR3 sequence: CASSSNRMGTEAFF. CDR3 bases: TGTGCCAGCAGCTCGAACCGGATGGGCACTGAAGCTTTCTTT.